The 17 T cell receptor beta chains below all came from one sample that was sequenced in a study of CXCR3-negative and CXCR3-positive naive CD8 T cells. Through 5' RACE with UMI labels, the TRB cDNA libraries were prepared. TCRdb re-called the 5' RACE reads and gives one entry per CDR3 protein, without DNA. Its clone listing holds about 130,000 distinct CDR3 sequences. The sample consisted of naive CXCR3- CD8+ T cells from blood. The subset is: CD45RO-CCR7+CD27+CD95- naive CD8+ T cells lacking CXCR3 (TNR3-). These receptors all stem from a human donor in good health. Some clones in this sample may be carry-over from other donors' samples.

The V gene is TRBV9, the J gene TRBJ2-2; the TCRdb D gene call, TRBD1, has no DNA to confirm it. The CDR3 consists of 15 residues. Looked up from germline, CDR1 is SGDLS and CDR2 is YYNGEE. This CDR3 is CASSVVGSGAGELFF.

This chain uses TRBV28 with TRBJ2-7; no DNA is available, so the TRBD2 call from TCRdb remains unchecked. CDR1 MDHEN and CDR2 SYDVKM come from the germline V gene. The length of the CDR3 is 16 residues. CDR3 amino acids: CASSLPDGMGLYEQYF.

The chain is built from TRBV5-1 and TRBJ2-7; TCRdb lists TRBD2, though no DNA is available to test this call. The CDR3 length is 13 residues. Germline V gene data show CDR1 as SGHRS and CDR2 as YFSETQ. CDR3 sequence: CASAGLTSYEQYF. Full variable domain (rest looked up from reference TRBV5-1 and TRBJ2-7): KAGVTQTPRYLIKTRGQQVTLSCSPISGHRSVSWYQQTPGQGLQFLFEYFSETQRNKGNFPGRFSGRQFSNSRSEMNVSTLELGDSALYLCASAGLTSYEQYFGPGTRLTVT.

The V gene is TRBV25-1, the J gene TRBJ2-3; TCRdb's D call of TRBD2 is untestable without DNA. CDR1 and CDR2 from the germline V gene are MGHDK and SYGVNS. This CDR3 comprises 15 residues. The CDR3 sequence is CASSEYGLAGDTQYF.

CDR3: CASSGLSGGSYNEQFF. The chain couples TRBV9 to TRBJ2-1; TCRdb's D call of TRBD2 is untestable without DNA. There are 16 residues in the CDR3. CDR1 is SGDLS and CDR2 is YYNGEE in the germline V gene.

V usage is TRBV6-1 and J usage is TRBJ1-5; TCRdb designates TRBD1, a call that cannot be tested without DNA. The CDR3 runs to 12 residues. Germline CDR1 is MNHNS and CDR2 is SASEGT. CDR3 amino acids: CASGKGGSAQHF.

The genes are TRBV7-9 and TRBJ1-4; absent DNA, TCRdb's TRBD1 call cannot be checked. The germline V gene encodes CDR1 SEHNR and CDR2 FQNEAQ (reference sequence). The CDR3 contains 20 residues. CDR3 sequence reads: CASSTPGSLQASATNEKLFF.

This chain connects TRBV7-2 to TRBJ2-7. Germline V gene lookup returns CDR1 SGHTA and CDR2 FQGNSA. The CDR3 sequence is 13 residues long. CDR3 region: CASSFPGPYEQYF.

The chain combines TRBV7-9 with TRBJ2-7; TCRdb returns TRBD1, unconfirmable since there is no DNA. The CDR3 has 14 residues. Germline CDR1 reads SEHNR; CDR2 reads FQNEAQ (reference sequence). The chain's CDR3 is CASSSGTATYEQYF.

This rearrangement joins TRBV27 to TRBJ1-6. Germline V gives CDR1 MNHEY, CDR2 SMNVEV (reference sequence). CDR3 size: 16 residues. The CDR3 protein is CASSLSSNPNNSPLHF.

V is TRBV5-1 and J is TRBJ2-7; TCRdb indicates TRBD1, and absent DNA this call remains unverified. The CDR3 loop spans 13 amino acids. Germline CDR1 SGHRS, CDR2 YFSETQ. CDR3 sequence: CASTQTGAYEQYF.

CDR3 sequence: CASSWRGRGNSGANVLTF. The rearrangement links TRBV28 to TRBJ2-6; absent DNA, TCRdb's TRBD1 call cannot be checked. This CDR3 spans 18 amino acids. CDR1 MDHEN and CDR2 SYDVKM come from the germline V gene.

This chain uses TRBV28 with TRBJ1-1. Germline V lookup: CDR1 MDHEN, CDR2 SYDVKM. The CDR3 is 11 residues long. The CDR3 loop reads CASSFLAEAFF.

The genes are TRBV11-3 and TRBJ2-1; TCRdb designates TRBD2, a call that cannot be tested without DNA. This CDR3 has 18 amino acids. Germline V CDR1 and CDR2: SGHNT, YENEEA. Here the CDR3 reads CASSPGTSGRTDYNEQFF. The variable domain in full, completed from reference TRBV11-3 and TRBJ2-1, reads EAGVVQSPRYKIIEKKQPVAFWCNPISGHNTLYWYLQNLGQGPELLIRYENEEAVDDSQLPKDRFSAERLKGVDSTLKIQPAELGDSAVYLCASSPGTSGRTDYNEQFFGPGTRLTVL.

The chain recombines TRBV29-1 with TRBJ2-7; the D call of TRBD2 rests on TCRdb alone, since no DNA is present to check it. CDR1 and CDR2 from the germline V gene are SQVTM and ANQGSEA. The CDR3 runs 16 residues. CDR3: CSVAPTPGVYSYEQYF.

The rearrangement joins TRBV27 to TRBJ2-1; lacking DNA, the TRBD1 call made by TCRdb goes unchecked. CDR3 length: 15 residues. Germline-derived CDR1 and CDR2 are MNHEY and SMNVEV (reference sequence). CDR3 region: CASSPWSESYNEQFF.

The genes are TRBV6-5 and TRBJ2-1; TCRdb calls TRBD2, which cannot be checked without DNA. The length of the CDR3 is 12 residues. Germline CDR1 is MNHEY and CDR2 is SVGAGI. The CDR3 spells CASRDIADEQFF.